One and the same sample provided the 10 T cell receptor beta chains below, sequenced in a study of T cell responses to AZD1222 COVID-19 vaccine. Generated by immunoSEQ multiplex PCR, the TCRdb table keeps only in-frame clones and is missing some. This table holds some 150,000 clones, roughly 93% found once. Sequenced material: peripheral blood, taken on day 0 of MenACWY control vaccination. These receptor sequences come from an adult in good health.

The genes are TRBV28 and TRBJ2-1, with 10 bases lining up with TRBD2. V lost 11 bases to trimming and J lost 5 bases; unmatched junction nucleotides: 9. The germline V gene has CDR1 MDHEN and CDR2 SYDVKM. CDR3 length: 14 amino acids. The CDR3 DNA follows: TGTGCCGGAGCCGGGACTAGCGCTAACAATGAGCAGTTCTTC. This sequence encodes CAGAGTSANNEQFF.

CDR3 loop: CSASRGQVDYEQYF. CDR3 nucleotide sequence: TGCAGTGCTAGTCGGGGCCAGGTCGACTACGAGCAGTACTTC. The V call is TRBV20-1, the J call TRBJ2-7; the D call may be TRBD1 or TRBD2 (5 bases each). Germline V lookup: CDR1 DFQATT, CDR2 SNEGSKA (reference sequence). With 3 bases removed from V and 3 bases from J, the gap between germline ends came to 15 bases. The CDR3 consists of 14 residues.

This rearrangement joins TRBV2 to TRBJ1-1; TRBD1 agrees at 7 bases. Trimming removed 5 bases from V and 3 bases from J; junction bases left unmatched: 6. Germline V gives CDR1 SNHLY, CDR2 FYNNEI. This CDR3 is built from 14 residues. The CDR3 sequence is CASSRDSSDTEAFF. CDR3 nucleotide sequence: TGTGCCAGCAGTCGGGACAGTTCAGACACTGAAGCTTTCTTT.

The V and J genes are TRBV5-1 and TRBJ2-7; tentatively, D is TRBD1 (6 bases). Germline CDR1 reads SGHRS; CDR2 reads YFSETQ. V lost 3 bases and J 6 bases, leaving 19 bases between the germline ends. This CDR3 is built from 15 residues. This chain's CDR3 is CASSYRSQGPSEQYF. Written as DNA, the CDR3 is TGCGCCAGCAGCTATAGATCACAGGGACCCTCCGAGCAGTACTTC.

The chain carries TRBV2 and TRBJ1-4; D might be TRBD1 (6 bases). The CDR3 is made up of 15 amino acids. V lost 1 base to trimming and J lost 4 bases, with 10 bases between them. Germline CDR1 is SNHLY and CDR2 is FYNNEI. CDR3 in amino acids: CASSEDGQNNEKLFF. The CDR3 DNA follows: TGTGCCAGCAGTGAAGACGGACAGAATAATGAAAAACTGTTTTTT.

The V gene is TRBV7-9, the J gene TRBJ1-3; the D gene is possibly TRBD1 (6 bases). The CDR3 sequence is 15 residues long. CDR1 SEHNR and CDR2 FQNEAQ come from the germline V gene (reference sequence). Trimming stripped 5 bases from V and 1 base from J, with 12 bases between. The chain's CDR3 is CASSPPGVSGNTIYF. In nucleotides, the CDR3 is TGTGCCAGCAGCCCACCAGGGGTATCTGGAAACACCATATATTTT.

V and J are TRBV6-2 or TRBV6-3 and TRBJ1-1; D not certain. The CDR3 consists of 15 residues. V gave up 6 bases and J gave up 1 base, with 15 bases separating them. Germline V gene data show CDR1 as MNHEY and CDR2 as SVGEGT. The CDR3 nucleotides read TGTGCCAGCAGCCCACAGTTTCGAACGAACACTGAAGCTTTCTTT. Its protein is CASSPQFRTNTEAFF.

This sequence joins TRBV7-2 and TRBJ2-5; a weak D match, TRBD1 (6 bases). The V end was cut by 5 bases, the J end by 3 bases, with 16 bases between. CDR1 is SGHTA, CDR2 FQGNSA, per germline. The CDR3 has 15 residues. The DNA of the CDR3 is TGTGCCAGCAGCCTAAACGCCTGGACAGAAGAGACCCAGTACTTC. It yields the protein CASSLNAWTEETQYF.

The chain joins TRBV7-9 to TRBJ2-7; D remains unclear. CDR1 and CDR2 (germline): SEHNR, FQNEAQ (reference sequence). V dropped 3 bases and J dropped 5 bases, with 8 bases sitting between them. The CDR3 sequence is 12 residues long. The CDR3 DNA is TGTGCCAGCAGCTTGGCCCAGAACGAGCAGTACTTC. Encoded protein: CASSLAQNEQYF.

The genes are TRBV6-7 and TRBJ1-1; D is undetermined. TRBV6-7 is an open reading frame, and its role is uncertain. Deletions cut 4 bases from V and 0 bases from J, with 15 bases between. The CDR3 contains 16 residues. As DNA, the CDR3 is TGTGCCAGCAGTTTCCGGCAGAGAGAGATGAACACTGAAGCTTTCTTT. It codes for CASSFRQREMNTEAFF.